This T cell receptor (beta chain) was profiled in a study of OX40 agonist ivuxolimab in advanced cancers. For the study at large: Patients enrolled in dose escalation were diagnosed with hepatocellular carcinoma, melanoma, renal cell or head and neck cancer. Broader study findings: People who partly responded at 0.1-3.0 mg/kg had some of the least clonal expansion seen.

Libraries were prepared by immunoSEQ multiplex PCR; TCRdb keeps only in-frame clonotypes and omits some of them. The sample has 50,000 or so clones, around 84% seen once; the top ten hold 4.5% to 5.5%. CDR1 is MGHRA, CDR2 YSYEKL, per germline. The CDR3 loop spans 17 amino acids. Trimming took off 3 bases at V and 0 bases at J, with 17 bases between the two ends. In regard to this clone: Its cognate antigen is unknown.

This specimen was CD4+ or CD8+ T cells sorted from blood, taken in a trial of the OX40 agonist ivuxolimab. The TCR comes from an adult with an advanced solid tumor such as melanoma, head and neck, liver or kidney cancer. V usage is TRBV4-1 and J usage is TRBJ1-2, with unresolved D. The CDR3, as DNA: TGCGCCAGCAGCCAGGTCGATATGGGCTTCACTAACTATGGCTACACCTTC. As protein: CASSQVDMGFTNYGYTF.